What follows is one T cell receptor (beta chain) and its context. One entry per CDR3 protein results from TCRdb running MiXCR on the 5' RACE reads. The sample has some 240,000 distinct CDR3 sequences; roughly a quarter are singletons. This record comes from a study of CD8 T cells in ankylosing spondylitis. J lost 7 bases, V lost 5 bases, and 7 bases had no gene match. The CDR3 spans 14 residues. Germline V gives CDR1 SGHTA, CDR2 FQGNSA. Sequenced sample: blood, either unsorted or a sorted T cell fraction (not recorded which). This chain joins TRBV7-2 and TRBJ2-7, with 11 bases aligning to TRBD1. This sequence originates from a male donor with ankylosing spondylitis or in good health (not recorded which). The CDR3 DNA follows: TGTGCCAGCAGCCGGGACAGGGGGTCAAGGGAGCAGTACTTC. Protein sequence: CASSRDRGSREQYF.